The 19 T cell receptor beta chains given below trace back to one sample, sequenced in a study of response to subunit inactivated influenza vaccine. TCRdb reprocessed the RT-PCR reads with MiXCR, giving one entry per CDR3 protein. The data show approximately 680,000 distinct CDR3 sequences, 15% to 19% seen once. Sequencing used PBMCs from blood, obtained approximately 12 days after vaccination. Receptors were obtained from a man aged 45-65 years who received an inactivated influenza vaccine.

The V call is TRBV7-8, the J call TRBJ2-1; 10 bases agree with TRBD1. The J segment lost 8 bases and the V segment lost 5 bases, leaving 12 bases of the junction unmatched. CDR3 length equals 16 residues. CDR1 is SGHVS, CDR2 FQNEAQ, per germline. The CDR3 bases are TGTGCCAGCAGCCTAGGATCGGGACAGGGGAACTATGAGCAGTTCTTC. It specifies CASSLGSGQGNYEQFF.

This clonotype was seen only a few times. V usage is TRBV15 and J usage is TRBJ1-1, with D perhaps TRBD1 (6 bases). CDR1 LNHNV and CDR2 YYDKDF come from the germline V gene (reference sequence). The CDR3 spans 13 residues. Deletions cut 8 bases from V and 3 bases from J, with 13 bases between. Here the CDR3 reads CATSVGGDTEAFF. CDR3 bases: TGTGCCACCTCCGTTGGGGGCGACACTGAAGCTTTCTTT.

This clonotype was recorded a few times. The rearrangement links TRBV20-1 to TRBJ1-2, with 7 bases lining up with TRBD1. Germline assignment: CDR1 DFQATT and CDR2 SNEGSKA (reference sequence). The V gene end was trimmed by 1 base and the J gene end by 5 bases; junction bases not matched to a gene: 7. The CDR3 is made up of 14 amino acids. In DNA, the CDR3 is TGCAGTGCTAGAGTATCAGGGGGTCGGTATGGCTACACCTTC. This translates into CSARVSGGRYGYTF.

V gene TRBV11-2 combines with J gene TRBJ2-7; 8 positions match TRBD1. Unmatched junction bases numbered 4, after V lost 1 base and J lost 5 bases. The germline CDR1 and CDR2 sequences are SGHAT and FQNNGV. This CDR3 spans 14 amino acids. The CDR3 DNA reads as TGTGCCAGCAGCTTAGTCAGGGGGCACGACGAGCAGTACTTC. Translated, it gives CASSLVRGHDEQYF.

CDR3 protein: CSVGGTSGRAGGELFF. The CDR3 DNA sequence: TGCAGCGTTGGAGGGACTAGCGGGAGGGCTGGCGGGGAGCTGTTTTTT. The chain has TRBV29-1 and TRBJ2-2; 16 nucleotides match TRBD2. Germline lookup yields CDR1 SQVTM and CDR2 ANQGSEA. V shed 4 bases, J shed 7 bases, and the junction held 6 bases outside the gene matches. This CDR3 comprises 16 residues.

The rearrangement links TRBV4-3 to TRBJ2-3; 7 bases are shared with TRBD1. The J segment lost 4 bases and the V segment lost 4 bases, leaving 8 bases of the junction unmatched. Germline V lookup: CDR1 LGHNA, CDR2 YSLEER. The CDR3 contains 15 residues. CDR3 sequence (DNA): TGCGCCAGCAGCCGCGATTGGGACAGCGCAGATACGCAGTATTTT. Protein sequence: CASSRDWDSADTQYF.

J is TRBJ2-1 and V is TRBV7-9, with D unclear. The CDR3 spans 15 residues. Germline CDR1 is SEHNR and CDR2 is FQNEAQ (reference sequence). Trimming stripped 2 bases from V and 1 base from J, with 9 bases between. The CDR3 region is CASSLYGPSYNEQFF. Written as DNA, the CDR3 is TGTGCCAGCAGCTTATACGGGCCTTCCTACAATGAGCAGTTCTTC.

The V call is TRBV24-1, the J call TRBJ2-1; D tentatively fits TRBD1 or TRBD2 (6 bases each). CDR3 length equals 16 residues. Looked up from germline, CDR1 is KGHDR and CDR2 is SFDVKD. The ends were cut back, 7 bases at V and 2 bases at J, with 17 bases in the middle. CDR3 residues: CATRGSTGLTYNEQFF. The DNA of the CDR3 is TGTGCCACCAGGGGGTCGACAGGACTAACCTACAATGAGCAGTTCTTC.

The table lists this clonotype with a few counts. The chain carries TRBV7-2 and TRBJ2-3; 8 bases are a match to TRBD1. The CDR3 spans 16 residues. The J segment lost 3 bases and the V segment lost 3 bases, leaving 8 bases of the junction unmatched. CDR1 SGHTA and CDR2 FQGNSA come from the germline V gene. For the CDR3, the DNA is TGTGCCAGCAGCTTCAGCCCGACAGGGGCGACAGATACGCAGTATTTT. This encodes CASSFSPTGATDTQYF.

The chain recombines TRBV6-2 or TRBV6-3 with TRBJ2-1; D uncertain. The CDR3 is 14 amino acids. V was clipped by 2 bases and J by 4 bases, with 9 bases between them. Germline-derived CDR1 and CDR2 are MNHEY and SVGEGT. The DNA for the CDR3 is TGTGCCAGCAGTTACCAATGGCTATACAATGAGCAGTTCTTC. Amino acid sequence: CASSYQWLYNEQFF.

The sample holds many counts of this clonotype. The chain links TRBV11-2 to TRBJ2-1, with 9 bases matching TRBD1. The CDR3 consists of 15 residues. J gave up 4 bases and V 5 bases, and 6 bases lay outside the gene matches. The germline CDR1 and CDR2 sequences are SGHAT and FQNNGV. The CDR3 loop reads CASSPDRGPYNEQFF. The CDR3 nucleotides read TGTGCCAGCAGCCCGGACAGGGGCCCTTACAATGAGCAGTTCTTC.

The chain carries TRBV7-2 and TRBJ2-7; 7 nucleotides match TRBD1. J was trimmed by 0 bases and V by 5 bases; bases with no gene match: 7. This CDR3 comprises 15 residues. From germline, CDR1 is SGHTA and CDR2 FQGNSA. CDR3 protein: CASSTGQEFSYEQYF. CDR3 bases: TGTGCCAGCAGCACAGGACAGGAATTCTCCTACGAGCAGTACTTC.

This chain links TRBV7-2 with TRBJ1-1, with 7 bases lining up with TRBD1. CDR1 and CDR2 (germline): SGHTA, FQGNSA. Trimming took 8 bases from V and 1 from J; bases not matched to a gene: 10. The CDR3 sequence is 15 residues long. CDR3 sequence reads: CASGNRGSENTEAFF. CDR3 nucleotides: TGTGCCAGCGGAAACAGGGGTTCCGAGAACACTGAAGCTTTCTTT.

The V gene is TRBV4-3, the J gene TRBJ2-2; 9 bases agree with TRBD2. The junction had 9 bases not matched to a gene; V was cut back by 0 bases and J by 7 bases. Germline V gives CDR1 LGHNA, CDR2 YSLEER. The CDR3 has 17 residues. As DNA, the CDR3 is TGCGCCAGCAGCCAAGACCGGTCTAGCGGGACGTTCGGGGAGCTGTTTTTT. Amino acid sequence: CASSQDRSSGTFGELFF.

The chain links TRBV11-2 to TRBJ2-1; D is perhaps TRBD2 (6 bases). Germline CDR1 reads SGHAT; CDR2 reads FQNNGV. This CDR3 region has 14 residues. Trimming pared 5 bases from V and 3 bases from J, leaving 11 bases between. The CDR3 spells CASSRRLDYNEQFF. The CDR3 region has the DNA TGTGCCAGCAGCCGCCGACTAGACTACAATGAGCAGTTCTTC.

This clonotype was found a few times. This chain joins TRBV5-1 and TRBJ2-7, with 11 bases fitting TRBD2. The germline CDR1 and CDR2 sequences are SGHRS and YFSETQ. Unmatched junction bases numbered 5, after V lost 4 bases and J lost 5 bases. There are 14 residues in the CDR3. The CDR3 DNA is TGCGCCAGCAGCCCCGGGACTAGCGGCAACGAGCAGTACTTC. Protein product: CASSPGTSGNEQYF. The whole variable domain, remainder taken from reference TRBV5-1 and TRBJ2-7, is KAGVTQTPRYLIKTRGQQVTLSCSPISGHRSVSWYQQTPGQGLQFLFEYFSETQRNKGNFPGRFSGRQFSNSRSEMNVSTLELGDSALYLCASSPGTSGNEQYFGPGTRLTVT.

The genes are TRBV6-2 or TRBV6-3 and TRBJ1-5, with D uncertain. CDR1 and CDR2 from the germline V gene are MNHEY and SVGEGT. Between the trimmed V and J ends, which lost 6 bases and 0 bases, there was a span of 15 bases. CDR3 length: 16 residues. Here the CDR3 DNA reads TGTGCCAGCAGCCCCGTCGCAGTGAATAGCAATCAGCCCCAGCATTTT. Protein: CASSPVAVNSNQPQHF.

This clonotype was seen a few times. J is TRBJ2-7 and V is TRBV2; 7 positions match TRBD2. Losses at the gene ends were 2 bases for V and 5 bases for J; bases not matched to a gene: 6. The CDR3 sequence is 14 residues long. Germline CDR1 SNHLY, CDR2 FYNNEI. CDR3 nucleotide sequence: TGTGCCAGCAGTGAATTCGCAGGGAGGGACGAGCAGTACTTC. Its translation is CASSEFAGRDEQYF.

This clonotype has only a few counts. The rearrangement joins TRBV28 to TRBJ2-7; D may be TRBD2 (6 bases). V dropped 6 bases and J dropped 4 bases, with 22 bases sitting between them. The CDR3 length is 16 residues. The germline gives CDR1 MDHEN, CDR2 SYDVKM. The CDR3 protein is CASSHSSGQSLYEQYF. The DNA of the CDR3 is TGTGCCAGCAGCCACTCGAGCGGGCAGTCCCTTTACGAGCAGTACTTC.